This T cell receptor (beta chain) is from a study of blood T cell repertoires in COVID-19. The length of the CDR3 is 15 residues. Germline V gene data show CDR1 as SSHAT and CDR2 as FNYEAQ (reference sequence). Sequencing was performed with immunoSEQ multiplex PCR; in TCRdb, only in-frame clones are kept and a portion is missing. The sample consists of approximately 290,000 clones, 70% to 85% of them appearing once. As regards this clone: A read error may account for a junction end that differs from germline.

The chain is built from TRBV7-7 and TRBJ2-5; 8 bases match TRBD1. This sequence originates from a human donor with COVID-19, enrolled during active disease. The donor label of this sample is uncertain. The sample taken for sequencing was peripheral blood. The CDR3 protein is CASSRGSQGAETQYF. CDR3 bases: TGTGCTAGCAGCCGCGGATCCCAGGGGGCTGAGACCCAGTACTTC.